Sequencing of this TCR beta chain was carried out in a study of identical twins. Deletions cut 6 bases from V and 6 bases from J, with 12 bases between. The CDR3 contains 13 residues. A single record per CDR3 protein comes from TCRdb applying MiXCR to the 5' RACE reads. In the table there are 1.5 million to 2 million distinct CDR3 sequences, under 35% of which are singletons. The V call is TRBV12-3 or TRBV12-4, the J call TRBJ2-1; TRBD2 is a possible D gene (6 bases). Material: cord blood. The sequence was obtained from a newborn girl in good health. In nucleotides, the CDR3 is TGTGCCAGCAGCCGGGGGAGGCCCAATGAGCAGTTCTTC. It yields the protein CASSRGRPNEQFF.